This T cell receptor beta chain was found in a study of CD8 T cells in ankylosing spondylitis. It was by quantitative 5'-RACE with molecular barcodes that TCR beta libraries were made. TCRdb itself ran the 5' RACE reads through MiXCR, one entry per CDR3 protein. The sample includes approximately 250,000 distinct CDR3 sequences, 32% of them seen just once. Trimming took off 3 bases at V and 3 bases at J, with 11 bases between the two ends. The CDR3 runs to 14 residues. Germline assignment: CDR1 DFQATT and CDR2 SNEGSKA (reference sequence). Study-level findings and limits: Disease-linked clones were CD8+ and relatively rare in peripheral blood. Disease-associated clones were reportedly significantly overrepresented in matched ankylosing spondylitis synovial fluid.

A note on this clonotype: Antigen specificity is unknown.

Sequencing was carried out using blood, either unsorted or a sorted T cell fraction (not recorded which). The chain combines TRBV20-1 with TRBJ1-4; D possibly corresponds to TRBD1 (6 bases). This clonotype was sampled from a male donor with ankylosing spondylitis or in good health (not recorded which). The CDR3 region has the DNA TGCAGTGCTAGTAAAGGGACATCTAATGAAAAACTGTTTTTT. Its protein product is CSASKGTSNEKLFF.